The clone carrying this T cell receptor (beta chain) came up once. These data come from a study of blood T cell repertoires in COVID-19. V gave up 4 bases and J gave up 6 bases; unmatched junction bases: 4. The germline CDR1 and CDR2 sequences are LGHDT and YNNKEL (reference sequence). CDR3 length equals 13 residues. Original handling: Amplified reference gene primers provided the basis for estimating nucleated cell counts. Repertoires were generated with immunoSEQ multiplex PCR, while TCRdb's copy carries only in-frame clones and drops some. The D gene and trimming were derived from the DNA, and the V and J assignments and clone size from that table. Of about 270,000 clones in the sample, roughly 86% are singletons; the top ten hold 1.5% to 2%.

Specimen: PBMCs or T cells enriched from blood (not recorded which). The V gene is TRBV3-1 (or the pseudogene TRBV3-2), the J gene TRBJ2-3; 7 bases map to TRBD2. The TCR was taken from a woman aged 60-75 years who had recovered from COVID-19. CDR3 loop: CASSLTSDDTQYF. Here the CDR3 DNA reads TGTGCCAGCAGCCTTACTAGCGACGATACGCAGTATTTT.